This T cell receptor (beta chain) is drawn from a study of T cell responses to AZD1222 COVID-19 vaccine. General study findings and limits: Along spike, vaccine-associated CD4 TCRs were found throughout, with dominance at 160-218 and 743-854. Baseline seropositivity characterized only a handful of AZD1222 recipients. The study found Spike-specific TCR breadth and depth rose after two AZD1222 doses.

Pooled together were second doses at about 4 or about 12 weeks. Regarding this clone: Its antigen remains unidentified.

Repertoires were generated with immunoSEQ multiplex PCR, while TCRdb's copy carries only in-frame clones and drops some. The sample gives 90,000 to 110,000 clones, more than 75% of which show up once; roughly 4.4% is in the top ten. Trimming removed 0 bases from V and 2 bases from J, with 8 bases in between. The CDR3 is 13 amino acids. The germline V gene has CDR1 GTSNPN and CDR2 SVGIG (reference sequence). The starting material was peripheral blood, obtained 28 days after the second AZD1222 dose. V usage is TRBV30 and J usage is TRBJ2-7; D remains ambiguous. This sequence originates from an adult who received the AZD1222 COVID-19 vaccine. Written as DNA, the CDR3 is TGTGCCTGGAGTGTTGTCAGCCCCTACGAGCAGTACTTC. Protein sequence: CAWSVVSPYEQYF.